This is a list of T cell receptor beta chains from one sample in a study of OX40 agonist ivuxolimab in advanced cancers. The protocol was immunoSEQ multiplex PCR, while the TCRdb copy is restricted to in-frame clones and leaves out a portion. The sample contains approximately 8,000 clones, 65% to 80% of which appear only once. The sample in question was CD4+ or CD8+ T cells sorted from blood, obtained in a trial of the OX40 agonist ivuxolimab. All receptors come from an adult with an advanced solid tumor such as melanoma, head and neck, liver or kidney cancer. Both conserved end residues are part of each CDR3. The D gene is left open where the match is weak. A clone size is listed for some rows: how often the clone was seen (once, few, many), or a class if it is expanded.

once	TRBV5-5	TRBJ1-1	-	TGTGCCAGCCAGCCTTCAGACACTGAAGCTTTCTTT	CASQPSDTEAFF
-	TRBV12-5	TRBJ1-6	-	TGTGCTAGTGGTTTGGGCCAGGTCGGACCCCTCCACTTT	CASGLGQVGPLHF
-	TRBV5-1	TRBJ1-2	-	TGCGCCAGCAGCTCGGAGGAGTTAAGCTATGGCTACACCTTC	CASSSEELSYGYTF
hyperexpanded	TRBV13	TRBJ2-1	-	TGTGCCAGCAGCTTAGGCTCCAATGAGCAGTTCTTC	CASSLGSNEQFF
-	TRBV7-6	TRBJ2-7	-	TGTGCCAGCAGCTTAGTTTCCAGGGAGCAGTACTTC	CASSLVSREQYF
-	TRBV11-1	TRBJ2-1	-	TGTGCCAGCAGCTTAGGGTGGGCTAGCGTCGATGAGCAGTTCTTC	CASSLGWASVDEQFF
-	TRBV5-8	TRBJ2-7	-	TGTGCCAGCAGCTTGGCACCGAGCGCAGGCGACTCCTACGAGCAGTACTTC	CASSLAPSAGDSYEQYF
-	TRBV4-3	TRBJ2-3	-	TGCGCCAGCAGCCAAGATCTTTCCCGGGGTCTGCTGGAAGATACGCAGTATTTT	CASSQDLSRGLLEDTQYF
-	TRBV7-8	TRBJ1-2	TRBD1	TGTGCCAGCGGGAAACTCGACCTGACAGGGAAGGGCTACACCTTC	CASGKLDLTGKGYTF
-	TRBV4-3	TRBJ2-3	-	TGCGCCAGCAGCCAAGGGAATGCAGATACGCAGTATTTT	CASSQGNADTQYF
-	TRBV5-4	TRBJ2-7	-	TGTGCCAGCAGCCCGAACTGGGATACCTACGAGCAGTGCTTC	CASSPNWDTYEQCF
-	TRBV14	TRBJ1-2	TRBD1	TGTGCCAGCAGTCCCGCCCAGGGGGCGAACGGCTACACCTTC	CASSPAQGANGYTF
once	TRBV27	TRBJ2-3	TRBD2	TGTGCCAGCTTAGCGGGGGGCACAGATACGCAGTATTTT	CASLAGGTDTQYF
-	TRBV9	TRBJ1-6	-	TGTGCCAGCAGCCCAAGTGGGGCCAATTCACCCCTCCACTTT	CASSPSGANSPLHF
-	TRBV27	TRBJ2-7	TRBD1	TGTGCCAGCAGGCCCGGGACAGGGGAGGAGCAGTACTTC	CASRPGTGEEQYF
-	TRBV29-1	TRBJ1-6	-	TGCAGCGTTGAAGAGGGCGAGGGGTCACCCCTCCACTTT	CSVEEGEGSPLHF
-	TRBV11-3	TRBJ2-7	-	TGTGCCAGCAGCCACTTAGCGGGACAGGGACCCTACGAGCAGTACTTC	CASSHLAGQGPYEQYF
-	TRBV2	TRBJ2-7	-	TGTGCCAGCAGGGGGCCGACGACCCCCTACGAGCAGTACTTC	CASRGPTTPYEQYF
few	TRBV6-5	TRBJ2-7	-	TGTGCCAGCAGTTACTTTAGGGTTGCTACCTACGAGCAGTACTTC	CASSYFRVATYEQYF
few	TRBV10-3	TRBJ2-1	TRBD1	TGTGCCATCAGTGATGGGGACAGGCCACTCGGGCGGTTCTTC	CAISDGDRPLGRFF
-	TRBV12-2	TRBJ1-1	-	TGTGCAAGTCGCTTAGCTTCCCAGGGGCCCCCGAACACTGAAGCTTTCTTT	CASRLASQGPPNTEAFF
-	TRBV4-3	TRBJ2-1	TRBD2	TGCGCCAGCAGTCCCGGGACTAGCCTAAGCTCCTACAATGAGCAGTTCTTC	CASSPGTSLSSYNEQFF
-	TRBV2	TRBJ2-6	-	TGTGCCAGCAGTGATGAGTCCAACGTCCTGACTTTC	CASSDESNVLTF
-	TRBV7-2	TRBJ2-5	TRBD2	TGTGCCAGCAGCTCGCCGGGTAGCGGGGACCAAGAGACCCAGTACTTC	CASSSPGSGDQETQYF
-	TRBV9	TRBJ2-3	TRBD2	TGTGCCAGCAGCCTGGGTAGCGGGGGGGCGGATACGCAGTATTTT	CASSLGSGGADTQYF